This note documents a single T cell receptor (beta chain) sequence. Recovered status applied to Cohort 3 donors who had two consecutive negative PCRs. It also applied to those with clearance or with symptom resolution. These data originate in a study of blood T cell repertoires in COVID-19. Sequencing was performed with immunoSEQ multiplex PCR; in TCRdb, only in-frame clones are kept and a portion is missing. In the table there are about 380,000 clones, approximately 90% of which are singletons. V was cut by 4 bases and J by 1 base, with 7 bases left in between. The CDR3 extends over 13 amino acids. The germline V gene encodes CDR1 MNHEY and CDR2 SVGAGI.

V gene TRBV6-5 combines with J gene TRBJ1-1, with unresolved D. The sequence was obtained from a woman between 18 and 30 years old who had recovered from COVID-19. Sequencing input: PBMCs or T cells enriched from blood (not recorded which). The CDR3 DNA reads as TGTGCCAGCAGTTTGGCCTCGAACACTGAAGCTTTCTTT. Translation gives CASSLASNTEAFF.